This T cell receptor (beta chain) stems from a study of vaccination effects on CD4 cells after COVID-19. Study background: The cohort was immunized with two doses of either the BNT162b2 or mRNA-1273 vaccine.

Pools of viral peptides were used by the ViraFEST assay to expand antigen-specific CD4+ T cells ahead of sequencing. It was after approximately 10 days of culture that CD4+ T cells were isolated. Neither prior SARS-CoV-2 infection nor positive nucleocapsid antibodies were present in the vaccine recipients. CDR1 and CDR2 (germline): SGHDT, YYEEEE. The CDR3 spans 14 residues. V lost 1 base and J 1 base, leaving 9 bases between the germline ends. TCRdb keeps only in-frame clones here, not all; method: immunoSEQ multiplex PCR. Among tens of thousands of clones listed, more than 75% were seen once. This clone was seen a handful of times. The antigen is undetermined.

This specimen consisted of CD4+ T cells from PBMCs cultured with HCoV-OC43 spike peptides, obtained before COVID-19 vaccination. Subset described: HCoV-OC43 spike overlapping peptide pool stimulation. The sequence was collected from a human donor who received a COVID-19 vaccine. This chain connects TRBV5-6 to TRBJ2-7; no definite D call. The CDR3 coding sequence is TGTGCCAGCAGCTTGTACTTTGGGTCCTACGAGCAGTACGTC. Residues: CASSLYFGSYEQYV.